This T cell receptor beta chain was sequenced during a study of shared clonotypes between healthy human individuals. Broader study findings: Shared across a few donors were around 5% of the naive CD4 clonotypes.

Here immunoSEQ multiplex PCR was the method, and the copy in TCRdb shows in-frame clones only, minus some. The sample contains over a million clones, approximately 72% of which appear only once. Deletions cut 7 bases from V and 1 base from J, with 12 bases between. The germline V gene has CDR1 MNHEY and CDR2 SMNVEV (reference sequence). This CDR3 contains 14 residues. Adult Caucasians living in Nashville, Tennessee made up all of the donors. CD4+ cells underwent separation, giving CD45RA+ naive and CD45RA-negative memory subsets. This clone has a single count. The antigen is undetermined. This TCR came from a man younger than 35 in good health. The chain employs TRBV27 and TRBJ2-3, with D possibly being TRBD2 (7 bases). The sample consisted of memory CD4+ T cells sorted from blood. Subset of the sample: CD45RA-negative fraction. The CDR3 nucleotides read TGTGCCAGCACCAGGCGGGGGCGCACAGATACGCAGTATTTT. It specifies CASTRRGRTDTQYF.